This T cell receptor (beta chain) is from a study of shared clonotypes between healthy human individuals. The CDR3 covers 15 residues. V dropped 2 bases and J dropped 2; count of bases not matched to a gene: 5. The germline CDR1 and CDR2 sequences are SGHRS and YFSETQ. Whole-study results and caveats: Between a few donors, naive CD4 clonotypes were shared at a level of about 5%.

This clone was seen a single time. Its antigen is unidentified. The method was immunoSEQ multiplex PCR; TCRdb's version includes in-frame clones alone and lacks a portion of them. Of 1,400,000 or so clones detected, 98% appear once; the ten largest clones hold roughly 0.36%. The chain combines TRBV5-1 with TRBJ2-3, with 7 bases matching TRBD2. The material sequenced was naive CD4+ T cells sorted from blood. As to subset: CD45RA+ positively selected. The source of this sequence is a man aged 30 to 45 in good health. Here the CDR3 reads CASSFPSGNTDTQYF. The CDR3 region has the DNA TGCGCCAGCAGCTTCCCTAGCGGAAACACAGATACGCAGTATTTT.